This T cell receptor (beta chain) was profiled in a study of shared clonotypes between healthy human individuals. Whole-study context: Per donor, three plates held CD4 naive cells, three held CD4 memory, two held CD8 naive and one held CD8 memory.

Germline CDR1 is KGHSH and CDR2 is LQKENI. Trimming cost V 1 base and J 6 bases; bases outside gene matches: 5. This CDR3 region has 14 residues. Points from the study as a whole: The study found lower generation probabilities in non-shared clonotypes than in those shared by all four donors. Rarefaction showed sorted-subset sequencing was incomplete despite large depth.

Comment on this clone: Antigen: not known.

Every donor was a Caucasian adult from Nashville, Tennessee. The protocol was immunoSEQ multiplex PCR, while the TCRdb copy is restricted to in-frame clones and leaves out a portion. The sample carries some 2,100,000 clones, approximately 94% recorded once. The specimen sequenced was naive CD4+ T cells sorted from blood. Subset noted: CD45RA+ positively selected. The clonotype was recovered from a man aged 18 to 29 in good health. This chain joins TRBV18 and TRBJ2-7; 8 bases align to TRBD1. CDR3 residues: CASSPQQGDSEQYF. The CDR3 DNA reads as TGTGCCAGCTCACCACAACAGGGGGATTCCGAGCAGTACTTC.